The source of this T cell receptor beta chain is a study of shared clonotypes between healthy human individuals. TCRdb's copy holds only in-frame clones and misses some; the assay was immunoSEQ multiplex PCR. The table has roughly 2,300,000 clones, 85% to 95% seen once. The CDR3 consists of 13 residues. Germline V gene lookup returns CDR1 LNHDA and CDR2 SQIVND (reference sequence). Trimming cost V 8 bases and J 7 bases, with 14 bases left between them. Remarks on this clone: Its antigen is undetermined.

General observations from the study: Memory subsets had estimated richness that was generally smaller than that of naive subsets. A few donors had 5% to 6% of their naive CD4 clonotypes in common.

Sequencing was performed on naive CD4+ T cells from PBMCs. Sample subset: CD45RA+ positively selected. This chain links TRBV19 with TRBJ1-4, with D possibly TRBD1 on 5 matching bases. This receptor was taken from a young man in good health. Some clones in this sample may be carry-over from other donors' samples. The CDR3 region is CASGTPASEKLFF. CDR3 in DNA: TGTGCCAGTGGGACGCCGGCAAGTGAAAAACTGTTTTTT.